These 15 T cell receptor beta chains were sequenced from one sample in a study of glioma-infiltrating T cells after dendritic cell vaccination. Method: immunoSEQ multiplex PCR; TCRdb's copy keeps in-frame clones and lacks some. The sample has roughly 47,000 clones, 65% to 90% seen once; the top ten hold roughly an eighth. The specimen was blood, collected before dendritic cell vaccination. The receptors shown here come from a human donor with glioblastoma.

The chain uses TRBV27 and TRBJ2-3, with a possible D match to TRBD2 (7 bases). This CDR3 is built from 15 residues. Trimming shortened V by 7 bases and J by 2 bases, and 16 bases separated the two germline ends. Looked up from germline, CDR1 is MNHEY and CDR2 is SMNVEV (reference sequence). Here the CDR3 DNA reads TGTGCCAGCAAACTCGGCCGGGGGGCCACAGATACGCAGTATTTT. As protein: CASKLGRGATDTQYF.

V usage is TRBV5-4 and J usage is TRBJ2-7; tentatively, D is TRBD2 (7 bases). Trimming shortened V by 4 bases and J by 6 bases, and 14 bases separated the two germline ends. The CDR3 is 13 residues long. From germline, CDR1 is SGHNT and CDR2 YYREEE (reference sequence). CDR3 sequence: CASSNQGGGEQYF. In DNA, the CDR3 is TGTGCCAGCAGCAATCAGGGAGGGGGCGAGCAGTACTTC.

CDR3 nucleotides: TGCGCCAGCAGCCAAGATATCTTCGGGAGCGGAGGGCCCAATGAGCAGTTCTTC. It encodes CASSQDIFGSGGPNEQFF. The chain couples TRBV4-1 to TRBJ2-1; D is perhaps TRBD2 (6 bases). This CDR3 is built from 18 residues. The V gene lost 0 bases and the J gene lost 6 bases, with 21 bases spanning the gap. Germline V gene lookup returns CDR1 MGHRA and CDR2 YSYEKL.

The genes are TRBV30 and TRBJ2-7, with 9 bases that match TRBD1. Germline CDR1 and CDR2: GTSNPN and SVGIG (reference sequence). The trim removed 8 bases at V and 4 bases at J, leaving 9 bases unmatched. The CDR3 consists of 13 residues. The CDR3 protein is CARSPGTGYEQYF. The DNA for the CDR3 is TGTGCCCGTTCGCCCGGGACAGGGTACGAGCAGTACTTC.

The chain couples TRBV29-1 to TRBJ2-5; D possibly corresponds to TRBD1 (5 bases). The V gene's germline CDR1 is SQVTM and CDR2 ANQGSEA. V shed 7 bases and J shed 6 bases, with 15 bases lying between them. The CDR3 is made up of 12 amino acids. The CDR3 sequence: CSAQAGRQTQYF. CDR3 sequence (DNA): TGCAGCGCCCAAGCAGGGCGACAGACCCAGTACTTC.

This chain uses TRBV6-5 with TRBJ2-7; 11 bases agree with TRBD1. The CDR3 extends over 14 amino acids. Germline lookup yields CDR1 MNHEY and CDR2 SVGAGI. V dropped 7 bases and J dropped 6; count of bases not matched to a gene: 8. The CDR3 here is CASNLQGTGGEQYF. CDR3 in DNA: TGTGCCAGCAATTTACAAGGGACAGGGGGCGAGCAGTACTTC.

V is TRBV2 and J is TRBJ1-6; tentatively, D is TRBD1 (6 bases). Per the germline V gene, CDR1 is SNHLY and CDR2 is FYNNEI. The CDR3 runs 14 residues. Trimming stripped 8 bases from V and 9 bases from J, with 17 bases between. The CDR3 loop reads CASGKQGIGSPLHF. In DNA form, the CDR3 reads TGTGCCAGCGGGAAACAGGGCATCGGTTCACCCCTCCACTTT.

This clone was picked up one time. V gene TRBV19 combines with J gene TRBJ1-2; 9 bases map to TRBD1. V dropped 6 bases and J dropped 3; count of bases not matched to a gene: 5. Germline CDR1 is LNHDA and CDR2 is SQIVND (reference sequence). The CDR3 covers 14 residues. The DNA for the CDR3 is TGTGCCAGTAGGGGGACAGGGAGGGACTATGGCTACACCTTC. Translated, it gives CASRGTGRDYGYTF.

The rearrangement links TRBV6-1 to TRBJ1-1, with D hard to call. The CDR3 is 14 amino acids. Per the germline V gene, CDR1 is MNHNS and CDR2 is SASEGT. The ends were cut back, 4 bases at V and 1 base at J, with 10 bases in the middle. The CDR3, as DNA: TGTGCCAGCAGTGTCGGAGGAGCGAACACTGAAGCTTTCTTT. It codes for CASSVGGANTEAFF.

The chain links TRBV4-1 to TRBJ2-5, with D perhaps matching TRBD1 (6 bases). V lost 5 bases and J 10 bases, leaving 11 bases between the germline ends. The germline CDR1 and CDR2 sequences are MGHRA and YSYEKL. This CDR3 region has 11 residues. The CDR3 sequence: CASSSRGHQYF. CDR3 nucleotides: TGCGCCAGCAGCTCTAGGGGACACCAGTACTTC.

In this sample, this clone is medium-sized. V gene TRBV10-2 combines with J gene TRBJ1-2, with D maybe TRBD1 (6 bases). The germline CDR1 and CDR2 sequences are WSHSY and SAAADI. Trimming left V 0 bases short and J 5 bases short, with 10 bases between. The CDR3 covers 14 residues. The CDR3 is CASSESGTLYGYTF. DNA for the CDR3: TGCGCCAGCAGTGAGTCGGGGACACTTTATGGCTACACCTTC.

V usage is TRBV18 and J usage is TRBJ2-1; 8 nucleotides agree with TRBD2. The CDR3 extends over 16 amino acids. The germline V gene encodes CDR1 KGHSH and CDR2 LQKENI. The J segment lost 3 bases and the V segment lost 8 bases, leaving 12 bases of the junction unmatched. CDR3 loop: CASPGRGSGIYNEQFF. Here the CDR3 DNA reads TGTGCCAGCCCCGGTAGGGGTAGCGGGATCTACAATGAGCAGTTCTTC.

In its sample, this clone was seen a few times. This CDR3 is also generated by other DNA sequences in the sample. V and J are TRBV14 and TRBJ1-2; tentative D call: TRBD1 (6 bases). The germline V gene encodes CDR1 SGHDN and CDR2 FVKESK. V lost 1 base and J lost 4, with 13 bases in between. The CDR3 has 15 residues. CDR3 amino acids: CASSQGQGRSYGYTF. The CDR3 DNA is TGTGCCAGCAGCCAAGGGCAGGGGCGATCCTATGGCTACACCTTC.

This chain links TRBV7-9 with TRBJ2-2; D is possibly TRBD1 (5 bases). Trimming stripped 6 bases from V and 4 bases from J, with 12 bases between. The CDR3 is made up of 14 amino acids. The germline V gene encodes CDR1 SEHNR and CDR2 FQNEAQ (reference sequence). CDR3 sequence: CASRQVVSTGELFF. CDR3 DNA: TGTGCCAGCAGACAGGTTGTGAGCACCGGGGAGCTGTTTTTT.

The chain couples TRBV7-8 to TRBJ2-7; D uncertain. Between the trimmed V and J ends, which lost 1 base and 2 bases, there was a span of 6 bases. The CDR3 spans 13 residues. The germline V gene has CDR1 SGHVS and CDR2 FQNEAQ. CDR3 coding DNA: TGTGCCAGCAGCTTAGACACAGCCTACGAGCAGTACTTC. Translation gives CASSLDTAYEQYF.